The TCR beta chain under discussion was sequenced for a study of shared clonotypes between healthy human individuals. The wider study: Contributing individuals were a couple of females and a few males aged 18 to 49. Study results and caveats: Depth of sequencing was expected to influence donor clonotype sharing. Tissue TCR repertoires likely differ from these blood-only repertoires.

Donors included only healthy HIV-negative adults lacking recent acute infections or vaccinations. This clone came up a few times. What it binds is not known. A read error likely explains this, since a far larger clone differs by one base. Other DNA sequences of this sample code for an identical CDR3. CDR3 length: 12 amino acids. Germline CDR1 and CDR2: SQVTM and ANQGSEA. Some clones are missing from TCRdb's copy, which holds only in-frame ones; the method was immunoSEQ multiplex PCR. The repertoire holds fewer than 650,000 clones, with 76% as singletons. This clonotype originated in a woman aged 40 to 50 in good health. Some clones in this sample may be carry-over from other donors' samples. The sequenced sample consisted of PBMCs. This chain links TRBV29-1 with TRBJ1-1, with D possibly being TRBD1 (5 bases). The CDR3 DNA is TGCAGCGTGAGTTCAGGGAGAGCTGAAGCCTTCTTT. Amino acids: CSVSSGRAEAFF.